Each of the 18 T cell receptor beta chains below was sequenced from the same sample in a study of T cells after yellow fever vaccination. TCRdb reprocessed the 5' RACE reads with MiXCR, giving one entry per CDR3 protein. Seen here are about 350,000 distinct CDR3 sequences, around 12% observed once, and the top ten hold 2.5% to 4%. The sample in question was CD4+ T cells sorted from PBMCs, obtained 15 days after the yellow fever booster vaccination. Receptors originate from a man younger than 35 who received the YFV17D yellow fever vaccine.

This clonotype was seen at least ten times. In DNA, the CDR3 is TGCAGCGCCCGGGACTACCAAGAGACCCAGTACTTC. Protein: CSARDYQETQYF. The chain is built from TRBV29-1 and TRBJ2-5; D perhaps matches TRBD2 (6 bases). Germline assignment: CDR1 SQVTM and CDR2 ANQGSEA. The CDR3 length is 12 residues. The V gene lost 7 bases and the J gene lost 0 bases, with 9 bases spanning the gap.

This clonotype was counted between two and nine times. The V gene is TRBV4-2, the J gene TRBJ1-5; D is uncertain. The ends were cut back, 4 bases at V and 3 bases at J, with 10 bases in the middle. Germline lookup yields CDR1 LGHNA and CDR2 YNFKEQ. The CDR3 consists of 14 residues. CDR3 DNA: TGTGCCAGCAGCCCTTACGGGAACAATCAGCCCCAGCATTTT. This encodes CASSPYGNNQPQHF.

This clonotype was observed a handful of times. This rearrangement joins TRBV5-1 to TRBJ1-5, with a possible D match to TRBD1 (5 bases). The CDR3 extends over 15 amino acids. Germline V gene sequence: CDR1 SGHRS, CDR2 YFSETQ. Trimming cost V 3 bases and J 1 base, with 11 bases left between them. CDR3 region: CASSWAGGSNQPQHF. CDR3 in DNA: TGCGCCAGCAGCTGGGCCGGGGGGAGCAATCAGCCCCAGCATTTT.

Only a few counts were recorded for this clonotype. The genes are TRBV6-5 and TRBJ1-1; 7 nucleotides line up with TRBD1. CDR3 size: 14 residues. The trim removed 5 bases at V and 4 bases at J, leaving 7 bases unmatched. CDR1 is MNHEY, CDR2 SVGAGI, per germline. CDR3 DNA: TGTGCCAGCAGTCCCCGACAGGGAACCACTGAAGCTTTCTTT. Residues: CASSPRQGTTEAFF.

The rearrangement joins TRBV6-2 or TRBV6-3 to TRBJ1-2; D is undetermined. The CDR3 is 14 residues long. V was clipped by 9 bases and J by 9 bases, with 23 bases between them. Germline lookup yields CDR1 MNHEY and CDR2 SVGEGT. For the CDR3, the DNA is TGTGCCAGTCGCCAGAAAGGACGGTTGAGTAGCTACACCTTC. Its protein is CASRQKGRLSSYTF.

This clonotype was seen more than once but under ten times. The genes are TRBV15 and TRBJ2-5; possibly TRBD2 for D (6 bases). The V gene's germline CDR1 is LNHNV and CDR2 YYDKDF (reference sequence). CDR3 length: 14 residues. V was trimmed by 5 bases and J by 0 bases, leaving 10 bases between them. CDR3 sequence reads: CATSGRDYQETQYF. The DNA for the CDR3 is TGTGCCACCAGCGGCCGGGACTACCAAGAGACCCAGTACTTC.

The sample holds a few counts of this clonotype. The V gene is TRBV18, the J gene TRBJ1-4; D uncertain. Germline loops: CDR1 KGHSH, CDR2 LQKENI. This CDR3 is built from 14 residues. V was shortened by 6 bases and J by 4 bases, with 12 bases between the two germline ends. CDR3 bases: TGTGCCAGCTCTTACTCGCCGGATAATGAAAAACTGTTTTTT. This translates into CASSYSPDNEKLFF. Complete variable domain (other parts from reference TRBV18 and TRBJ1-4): NAGVMQNPRHLVRRRGQEARLRCSPMKGHSHVYWYRQLPEEGLKFMVYLQKENIIDESGMPKERFSAEFPKEGPSILRIQQVVRGDSAAYFCASSYSPDNEKLFFGSGTQLSVL.

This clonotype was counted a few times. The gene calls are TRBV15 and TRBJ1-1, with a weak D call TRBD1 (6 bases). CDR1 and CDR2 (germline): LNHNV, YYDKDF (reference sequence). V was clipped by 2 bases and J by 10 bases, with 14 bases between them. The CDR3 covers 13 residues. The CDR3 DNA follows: TGTGCCACCAGCAGAATCTCGCTGGGGGCAGCTTTCTTT. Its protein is CATSRISLGAAFF.

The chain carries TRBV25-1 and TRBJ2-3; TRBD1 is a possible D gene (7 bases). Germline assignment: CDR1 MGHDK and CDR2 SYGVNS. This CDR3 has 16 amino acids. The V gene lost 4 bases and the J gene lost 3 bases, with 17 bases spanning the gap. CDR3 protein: CASSAQTGAGTDTQYF. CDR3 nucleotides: TGTGCCAGCAGTGCCCAAACAGGGGCGGGAACAGATACGCAGTATTTT.

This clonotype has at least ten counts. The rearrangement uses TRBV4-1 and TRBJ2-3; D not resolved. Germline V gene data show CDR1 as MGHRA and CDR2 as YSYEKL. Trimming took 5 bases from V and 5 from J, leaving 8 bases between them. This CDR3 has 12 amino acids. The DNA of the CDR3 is TGCGCCAGCAGCTCTATTGGAGATACGCAGTATTTT. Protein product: CASSSIGDTQYF.

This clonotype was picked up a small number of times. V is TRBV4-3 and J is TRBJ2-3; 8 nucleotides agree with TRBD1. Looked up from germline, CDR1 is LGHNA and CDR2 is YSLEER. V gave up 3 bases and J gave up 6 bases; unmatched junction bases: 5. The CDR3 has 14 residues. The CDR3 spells CASSQRTGLDTQYF. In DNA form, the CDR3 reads TGCGCCAGCAGCCAGCGGACAGGGTTGGATACGCAGTATTTT.

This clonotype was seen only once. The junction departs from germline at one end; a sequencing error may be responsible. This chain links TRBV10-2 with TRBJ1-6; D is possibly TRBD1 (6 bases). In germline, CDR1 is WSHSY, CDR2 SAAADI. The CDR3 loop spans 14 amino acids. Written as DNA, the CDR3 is TGCGCCAGCACCGTCCGGGACACCAATTCACCCCTACACTTT. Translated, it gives CASTVRDTNSPLHF.

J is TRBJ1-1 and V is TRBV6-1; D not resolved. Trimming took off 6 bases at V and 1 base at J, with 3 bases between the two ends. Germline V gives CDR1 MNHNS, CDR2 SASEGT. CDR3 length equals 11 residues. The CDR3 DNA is TGTGCCAGCAGAAAGAACACTGAAGCTTTCTTT. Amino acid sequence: CASRKNTEAFF.

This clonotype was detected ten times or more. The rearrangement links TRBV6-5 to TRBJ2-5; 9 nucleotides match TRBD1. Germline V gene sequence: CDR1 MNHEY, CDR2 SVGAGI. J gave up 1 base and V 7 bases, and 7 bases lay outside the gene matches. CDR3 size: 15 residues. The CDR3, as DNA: TGTGCCAGCACCGACAGGGGGTCTCCCCAAGAGACCCAGTACTTC. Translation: CASTDRGSPQETQYF.

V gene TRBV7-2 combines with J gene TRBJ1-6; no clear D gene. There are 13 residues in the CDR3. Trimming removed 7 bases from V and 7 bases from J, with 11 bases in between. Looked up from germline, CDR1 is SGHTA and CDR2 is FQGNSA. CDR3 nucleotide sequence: TGTGCCAGCAAATCCCCAGGAAATTCACCCCTCCACTTT. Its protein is CASKSPGNSPLHF. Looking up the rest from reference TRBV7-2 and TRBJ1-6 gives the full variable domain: GAGVSQSPSNKVTEKGKDVELRCDPISGHTALYWYRQSLGQGLEFLIYFQGNSAPDKSGLPSDRFSAERTGGSVSTLTIQRTQQEDSAVYLCASKSPGNSPLHFGNGTRLTVT.

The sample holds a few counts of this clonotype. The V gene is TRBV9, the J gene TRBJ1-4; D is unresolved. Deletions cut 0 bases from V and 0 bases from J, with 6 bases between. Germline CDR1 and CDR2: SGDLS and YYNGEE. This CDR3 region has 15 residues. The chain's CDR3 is CASSVDSATNEKLFF. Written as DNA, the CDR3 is TGTGCCAGCAGCGTAGACAGTGCAACTAATGAAAAACTGTTTTTT.

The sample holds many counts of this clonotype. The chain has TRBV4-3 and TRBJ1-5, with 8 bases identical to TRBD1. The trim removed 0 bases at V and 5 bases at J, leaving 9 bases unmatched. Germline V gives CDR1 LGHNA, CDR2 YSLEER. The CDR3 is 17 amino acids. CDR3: CASSQEIQGATDQPQHF. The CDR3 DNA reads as TGCGCCAGCAGCCAAGAGATTCAGGGGGCGACGGATCAGCCCCAGCATTTT.

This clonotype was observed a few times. The CDR3 nucleotides are TGTGCCAGCAGCTTGGAGGCAGGGTTCGTCACCGGGGAGCTGTTTTTT. It is translated as CASSLEAGFVTGELFF. The gene calls are TRBV5-6 and TRBJ2-2; D might be TRBD1 (5 bases). This CDR3 has 16 amino acids. CDR1 is SGHDT and CDR2 is YYEEEE in the germline V gene. V was shortened by 0 bases and J by 4 bases, with 13 bases between the two germline ends.